What follows is one T cell receptor (beta chain) and its context. The antigen is unknown. Each sample had about 10^5 TCR templates assayed. This table comes from immunoSEQ multiplex PCR, and its TCRdb copy is limited to in-frame clones, with some not included. The profile shows around 120,000 clones, around 94% of them singletons. The data are from a study of siplizumab effects on memory and regulatory T cells. The study's findings and limits: Roughly 80-96% of proliferating CD4+ or CD8+ clones lacked an assignable naive or memory phenotype. There was no confirmation of the suppressive function of proliferating Tregs from siplizumab cultures.

The TCR sequence derives from a human donor in good health. Specimen: non-Treg CD4+ T cells sorted from blood.

Here the CDR3 reads CASSRQGGNTEAFF. Here the CDR3 DNA reads TGTGCCAGCAGCAGACAGGGAGGGAACACTGAAGCTTTCTTT. This chain uses TRBV7-2 with TRBJ1-1, with 7 positions matching TRBD1. The CDR3 has 14 amino acids. Germline V gene lookup returns CDR1 SGHTA and CDR2 FQGNSA. The J segment lost 1 base and the V segment lost 5 bases, leaving 4 bases of the junction unmatched.